Listed below are T cell receptor beta chains from one sample, sequenced in a study of chemoradiotherapy in HPV16-positive cancers. Measured with immunoSEQ multiplex PCR; TCRdb has only the in-frame clones, and not every one. Counted here are about 21,000 clones, more than 70% occurring once; the ten biggest clones make up roughly 2.3%. The sample here was blood, taken from a patient who underwent chemoradiotherapy. These receptor sequences come from a human donor with HPV-associated anogenital cancer. Both conserved end residues are part of each CDR3. The order of the fields is J gene, V gene, clone size, D gene, CDR3 DNA, CDR3 protein. D genes are given only for firm matches. Expanded clones get a size class; other rows say once, few or many, or leave the size out.

J: TRBJ1-1; V: TRBV7-9; size: -; D: -; DNA: TGTGCCAGCAGCTCCCGGACAGCCTCTTACACTGAAGCTTTCTTT; CDR3: CASSSRTASYTEAFF
J: TRBJ2-3; V: TRBV19; size: -; D: TRBD2; DNA: TGTGCCAGTAGTATTGGTCTGGGACTAGCGGGAGGTACTCCGTATTTT; CDR3: CASSIGLGLAGGTPYF
J: TRBJ2-2; V: TRBV14; size: -; D: TRBD2; DNA: TGTGCCAGCAGCCCGGGGCTAGCGGGAGTCTCCGGGGAGCTGTTTTTT; CDR3: CASSPGLAGVSGELFF
J: TRBJ1-1; V: TRBV7-2; size: -; D: -; DNA: TGTGCCAGCAGCTTAGTTCAGGAGATGAACACTGAAGCTTTCTTT; CDR3: CASSLVQEMNTEAFF
J: TRBJ1-5; V: TRBV6-6; size: -; D: -; DNA: TGTGCCAGCAGTTACAACGGGGTTAATCAGCCCCAGCATTTT; CDR3: CASSYNGVNQPQHF
J: TRBJ2-2; V: TRBV6-6; size: -; D: -; DNA: TGTGCCAGCAGGGGGACTCGACCTAACACCGGGGAGCTGTTTTTT; CDR3: CASRGTRPNTGELFF
J: TRBJ1-2; V: TRBV28; size: -; D: TRBD1; DNA: TGTGCCAGCAGGCCCAGGGGGGTGGGCTATGGCTACACCTTC; CDR3: CASRPRGVGYGYTF
J: TRBJ2-7; V: TRBV6-6; size: -; D: -; DNA: TGTGCCAGCAGTCCCAACAACAGGTACGAGCAGTACTTC; CDR3: CASSPNNRYEQYF
J: TRBJ2-7; V: TRBV29-1; size: -; D: -; DNA: TGCAGCGTTTCCGATCGCGAGCAGTACTTC; CDR3: CSVSDREQYF
J: TRBJ1-2; V: TRBV7-3; size: few; D: -; DNA: TGTGCCAGCAGTAACGACACTAACTATGGCTACACCTTC; CDR3: CASSNDTNYGYTF
J: TRBJ1-6; V: TRBV2; size: -; D: -; DNA: TGTGCCAGCACCAACTATAATTCACCCCTCCACTTT; CDR3: CASTNYNSPLHF
J: TRBJ2-3; V: TRBV10-3; size: -; D: TRBD1; DNA: TGTGCCATGGGACAGGGGGCCACAGATACGCAGTATTTT; CDR3: CAMGQGATDTQYF
J: TRBJ2-7; V: TRBV5-6; size: -; D: TRBD1; DNA: TGTGCCAGCAGCGAGGGGACAGGGCTTTACGAGCAGTACTTC; CDR3: CASSEGTGLYEQYF
J: TRBJ1-2; V: TRBV28; size: -; D: TRBD1; DNA: TGTGCCAGCAGCTTAAACAGGGGAGGTATCGTGGGCTACACCTTC; CDR3: CASSLNRGGIVGYTF